The 24 T cell receptor beta chains presented below share a single source sample, sequenced in a study of shared clonotypes between healthy human individuals. The data were produced by immunoSEQ multiplex PCR, yet TCRdb's version contains in-frame clones alone and is incomplete. The sample lists a few hundred thousand clones; over 60% were seen once. Sequenced material: memory CD4+ T cells sorted from blood. Subset meaning: CD45RA-negative fraction. These receptors all come from a man under 40 in good health.

V gene TRBV5-6 combines with J gene TRBJ2-3; 9 bases line up with TRBD2. The J segment lost 3 bases and the V segment lost 5 bases, leaving 7 bases of the junction unmatched. The germline gives CDR1 SGHDT, CDR2 YYEEEE. The CDR3 has 15 amino acids. CDR3 bases: TGTGCCAGCAGAACTGCTAGCGGGACGACAGATACGCAGTATTTT. Amino acid sequence: CASRTASGTTDTQYF.

The chain links TRBV20-1 to TRBJ2-1; D remains unclear. The V gene lost 3 bases and the J gene lost 10 bases, with 10 bases spanning the gap. CDR3 size: 11 residues. The V gene's germline CDR1 is DFQATT and CDR2 SNEGSKA (reference sequence). The CDR3 region is CSASPSNEQFF. DNA of the CDR3: TGCAGTGCTAGCCCCTCGAACGAGCAGTTCTTC.

This sequence joins TRBV7-9 and TRBJ2-3; D is unclear. Between the trimmed V and J ends, which lost 4 bases and 5 bases, there was a span of 13 bases. CDR1 is SEHNR, CDR2 FQNEAQ, per germline (reference sequence). The length of the CDR3 is 14 residues. CDR3 nucleotide sequence: TGTGCCAGCAGCTCAGTTTTGCCCGGAGATACGCAGTATTTT. Protein product: CASSSVLPGDTQYF.

J is TRBJ2-7 and V is TRBV5-1; no reliable D call. V lost 0 bases, J lost 0 bases, and 10 bases lay in between. Per germline, CDR1 SGHRS and CDR2 YFSETQ. CDR3 size: 15 residues. As DNA, the CDR3 is TGCGCCAGCAGCTTGGGTGCGGAAAGCTCCTACGAGCAGTACTTC. Its protein product is CASSLGAESSYEQYF. Full variable domain (rest looked up from reference TRBV5-1 and TRBJ2-7): KAGVTQTPRYLIKTRGQQVTLSCSPISGHRSVSWYQQTPGQGLQFLFEYFSETQRNKGNFPGRFSGRQFSNSRSEMNVSTLELGDSALYLCASSLGAESSYEQYFGPGTRLTVT.

This clone was seen a few times. The chain carries TRBV19 and TRBJ2-1; 7 nucleotides align to TRBD1. This CDR3 comprises 13 residues. V trimming: 9 bases; J trimming: 4 bases; junction bases outside the gene matches: 6. Germline V gene data show CDR1 as LNHDA and CDR2 as SQIVND (reference sequence). The CDR3 DNA is TGTGCCAGCGGGACAGAACTTTACAATGAGCAGTTCTTC. Translating it yields CASGTELYNEQFF.

This clone was counted ten times or more. V gene TRBV4-3 combines with J gene TRBJ2-1, with TRBD2 matching over 9 bases. Germline V gene lookup returns CDR1 LGHNA and CDR2 YSLEER. This CDR3 contains 15 residues. V lost 8 bases to trimming and J lost 9 bases; unmatched junction nucleotides: 14. The CDR3 region is CASSLTSGHGVEQFF. CDR3 in DNA: TGCGCCAGCTCCCTCACTAGCGGGCATGGGGTTGAGCAGTTCTTC.

The rearrangement uses TRBV10-3 and TRBJ1-1, with D possibly matching TRBD1 (5 bases). The CDR3 has 13 residues. Germline assignment: CDR1 ENHRY and CDR2 SYGVKD. Trimming stripped 7 bases from V and 7 bases from J, with 16 bases between. CDR3 nucleotide sequence: TGTGCCATCACCCAACATCCAGGGAATGAAGCTTTCTTT. It codes for CAITQHPGNEAFF.

V is TRBV7-9 and J is TRBJ2-7; 12 nucleotides line up with TRBD1. V lost 5 bases to trimming and J lost 3 bases; unmatched junction nucleotides: 14. From germline, CDR1 is SEHNR and CDR2 FQNEAQ (reference sequence). This CDR3 spans 18 amino acids. The CDR3 spells CASSNTAGTGGADYEQYF. CDR3 DNA: TGTGCCAGCAGCAATACGGCCGGGACAGGGGGCGCTGACTACGAGCAGTACTTC.

The count of this clone is one. The CDR3 sequence is CASSPLSGRVRSYEQYF. In nucleotides, the CDR3 is TGTGCCAGCAGCCCACTTTCCGGGAGAGTAAGATCGTACGAGCAGTACTTC. This chain links TRBV5-6 with TRBJ2-7; TRBD2 is a possible D gene (6 bases). Germline V gene lookup returns CDR1 SGHDT and CDR2 YYEEEE. The CDR3 spans 17 residues. The germline V and J ends were trimmed by 4 bases and 4 bases, with 24 bases remaining between them.

V usage is TRBV11-2 and J usage is TRBJ2-7; 12 bases align to TRBD1. Germline CDR1 reads SGHAT; CDR2 reads FQNNGV. The CDR3 sequence is 14 residues long. V shed 11 bases, J shed 7 bases, and the junction held 12 bases outside the gene matches. Written as DNA, the CDR3 is TGTGCCTGCGGACCGGGACAGGGGGCAGGGGAGCAGTACTTC. Translation gives CACGPGQGAGEQYF.

The chain carries TRBV9 and TRBJ2-5; 13 bases fit TRBD2. Germline V lookup: CDR1 SGDLS, CDR2 YYNGEE. This CDR3 comprises 15 residues. Losses at the gene ends were 4 bases for V and 5 bases for J; bases not matched to a gene: 5. CDR3 sequence reads: CASSLGLAGVETQYF. The CDR3, as DNA: TGTGCCAGCAGCTTAGGACTAGCGGGAGTGGAGACCCAGTACTTC.

In this sample, this clone turned up once. The chain links TRBV19 to TRBJ2-3; a weak D match, TRBD2 (6 bases). Between the trimmed V and J ends, which lost 9 bases and 2 bases, there was a span of 18 bases. Germline CDR1 reads LNHDA; CDR2 reads SQIVND (reference sequence). The CDR3 totals 15 residues. This chain's CDR3 is CASTGPGLYTDTQYF. In DNA form, the CDR3 reads TGTGCCAGCACCGGGCCGGGACTTTACACAGATACGCAGTATTTT.

The chain joins TRBV10-3 to TRBJ2-5; D is uncertain. The CDR3 consists of 13 residues. Trimming took off 6 bases at V and 0 bases at J, with 8 bases between the two ends. Germline V gene sequence: CDR1 ENHRY, CDR2 SYGVKD. CDR3 sequence (DNA): TGTGCCATCAGCCCAACGAACCAAGAGACCCAGTACTTC. As protein: CAISPTNQETQYF.

The chain joins TRBV7-3 to TRBJ2-1; the match to TRBD1 covers 10 bases. The CDR3 is 15 residues long. V trimming: 5 bases; J trimming: 7 bases; junction bases outside the gene matches: 8. Germline CDR1 SGHTA, CDR2 FQGTGA. The CDR3 region is CASSLGQGNRNEQFF. CDR3 nucleotides: TGTGCCAGCAGCCTGGGACAGGGGAATAGGAATGAGCAGTTCTTC.

CDR3 amino acids: CASSSSGGAYEQYF. The CDR3 bases are TGTGCCAGCAGCTCAAGCGGGGGTGCCTACGAGCAGTACTTC. This chain uses TRBV5-4 with TRBJ2-7; 8 bases line up with TRBD2. Germline-derived CDR1 and CDR2 are SGHNT and YYREEE (reference sequence). Trimming cost V 3 bases and J 2 bases; bases outside gene matches: 4. This CDR3 comprises 14 residues.

This clone was seen a single time. DNA for the CDR3: TGTGCCAGCAGGGAAAGGACAGGGATGTGGGAGCAGTACTTC. Translated, it gives CASRERTGMWEQYF. The chain employs TRBV2 and TRBJ2-7, with 8 positions matching TRBD1. This CDR3 is built from 14 residues. Germline-derived CDR1 and CDR2 are SNHLY and FYNNEI. The V segment lost 6 bases and the J segment 7 bases; nucleotides outside the gene matches: 11.

The chain has TRBV30 and TRBJ2-2; D call uncertain. Germline V gives CDR1 GTSNPN, CDR2 SVGIG (reference sequence). The CDR3 runs 13 residues. Deletions cut 4 bases from V and 2 bases from J, with 8 bases between. CDR3 coding DNA: TGTGCCTGGACAGGTTCTAACACCGGGGAGCTGTTTTTT. It codes for CAWTGSNTGELFF.

The V gene is TRBV6-6, the J gene TRBJ2-3, with no clear D. There are 11 residues in the CDR3. Per the germline V gene, CDR1 is MNHNY and CDR2 is SVGAGI (reference sequence). V was pared by 6 bases and J by 6 bases, with 7 bases between. The CDR3 DNA sequence: TGTGCCAGCAGCACCAAGGATACGCAGTATTTT. Its translation is CASSTKDTQYF.

The gene calls are TRBV28 and TRBJ2-1; 11 bases are shared with TRBD2. This CDR3 comprises 21 residues. Germline CDR1 is MDHEN and CDR2 is SYDVKM. V was clipped by 4 bases and J by 8 bases; unmatched bases: 25. In nucleotides, the CDR3 is TGTGCCAGCAGTTCCTCCCGATTGACCCTGACTAGCGGGAATTCTATAGATGAGCAGTTCTTC. Translating gives CASSSSRLTLTSGNSIDEQFF.

This clone was counted only a few times. The V gene is TRBV15, the J gene TRBJ1-5, with 8 bases aligning to TRBD1. The V gene end was trimmed by 8 bases and the J gene end by 5 bases; junction bases not matched to a gene: 11. Germline loops: CDR1 LNHNV, CDR2 YYDKDF (reference sequence). This CDR3 is 15 amino acids long. The CDR3 loop is CATCSDRGHDQPQHF. Written as DNA, the CDR3 is TGTGCCACCTGTTCAGACAGGGGACACGATCAGCCCCAGCATTTT.

The CDR3 bases are TGTGCCAGCAGTTCCCTACCGGGCTCAAATAGCGGGACCTACGAGCAGTACTTC. Protein sequence: CASSSLPGSNSGTYEQYF. J is TRBJ2-7 and V is TRBV28; 8 nucleotides line up with TRBD2. Germline CDR1 is MDHEN and CDR2 is SYDVKM. J gave up 2 bases and V 4 bases, and 16 bases lay outside the gene matches. This CDR3 has 18 amino acids.

This sequence joins TRBV4-1 and TRBJ2-3; the match to TRBD2 covers 7 bases. The CDR3 is 16 residues long. Germline V gene sequence: CDR1 MGHRA, CDR2 YSYEKL. V shed 0 bases and J 2 bases; nucleotides not matched to a gene: 5. The CDR3 here is CASSQDGGGYTDTQYF. DNA for the CDR3: TGCGCCAGCAGCCAAGATGGGGGGGGATACACAGATACGCAGTATTTT.

This clone showed up just a few times. The V call is TRBV29-1, the J call TRBJ2-7; 8 nucleotides agree with TRBD2. CDR3 length: 13 amino acids. The V gene end was trimmed by 6 bases and the J gene end by 3 bases; junction bases not matched to a gene: 7. Germline loops: CDR1 SQVTM, CDR2 ANQGSEA. This chain's CDR3 is CSVGSGILYEQYF. CDR3 nucleotides: TGCAGCGTAGGTAGCGGGATACTCTACGAGCAGTACTTC.

The chain uses TRBV19 and TRBJ2-3; D may be TRBD1 or TRBD2 (5 bases each). CDR3 size: 16 residues. V lost 5 bases, J lost 4 bases, and 19 bases lay in between. CDR1 is LNHDA and CDR2 is SQIVND in the germline V gene (reference sequence). In nucleotides, the CDR3 is TGTGCCAGTAGTGCATACCGGGACGTCGGCCCAGATACGCAGTATTTT. As protein: CASSAYRDVGPDTQYF.